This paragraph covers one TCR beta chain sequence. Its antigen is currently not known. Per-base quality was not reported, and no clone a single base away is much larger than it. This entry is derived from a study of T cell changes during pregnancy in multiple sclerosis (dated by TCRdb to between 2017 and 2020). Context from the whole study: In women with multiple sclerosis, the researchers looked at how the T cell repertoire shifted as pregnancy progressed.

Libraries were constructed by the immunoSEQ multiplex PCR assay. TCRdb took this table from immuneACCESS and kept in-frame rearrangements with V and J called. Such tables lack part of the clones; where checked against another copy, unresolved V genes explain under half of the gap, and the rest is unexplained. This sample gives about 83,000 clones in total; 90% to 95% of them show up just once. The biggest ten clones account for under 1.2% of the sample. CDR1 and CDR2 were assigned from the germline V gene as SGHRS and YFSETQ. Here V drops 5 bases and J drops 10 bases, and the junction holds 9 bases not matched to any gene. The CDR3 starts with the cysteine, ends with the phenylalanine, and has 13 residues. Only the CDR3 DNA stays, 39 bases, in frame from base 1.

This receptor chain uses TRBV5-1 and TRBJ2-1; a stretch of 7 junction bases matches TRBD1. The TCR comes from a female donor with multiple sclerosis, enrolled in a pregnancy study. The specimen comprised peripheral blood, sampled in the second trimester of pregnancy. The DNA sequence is TGCGCCAGCAGTCGACAGGGTACCGGGGAGCAGTTCTTC. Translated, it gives CASSRQGTGEQFF.